This TCR beta chain was captured by sequencing in a study of blood T cell repertoires in COVID-19. Background on the study: Samples of COVID-19 (acute and convalescent) were obtained from the United States, Italy and Spain. T cells, B-cell-depleted T cells, or PBMCs supplied cDNA or gDNA.

As originally analysed: Amplification with reference gene primers provided the estimates of nucleated cell counts. Assay used: immunoSEQ multiplex PCR; TCRdb lists only in-frame clones, some missing. The V and J calls and clone size were taken over from that table, and D and trimming were inferred from the DNA. In the table there are 250,000 or so clones, 60% to 75% of which are singletons. The germline V gene has CDR1 LGHDT and CDR2 YNNKEL (reference sequence). The junction had 3 bases not matched to a gene; V was cut back by 4 bases and J by 4 bases. This CDR3 is built from 14 residues. V is TRBV3-1 (or the pseudogene TRBV3-2) and J is TRBJ2-7; 11 bases are a match to TRBD2. The sequenced sample consisted of peripheral blood. This receptor was taken from a woman older than 75 with acute or convalescent COVID-19. CDR3 region: CASSRLAGNYEQYF. Here the CDR3 DNA reads TGTGCCAGCAGCCGACTAGCGGGGAATTACGAGCAGTACTTC.